A selection of T cell receptor beta chains follows, all from one sample in a study of blood T cell repertoires in COVID-19. TCRdb's copy holds only in-frame clones and misses some; the assay was immunoSEQ multiplex PCR. This sample yields over 200,000 clones, of which roughly 76% are seen a single time; roughly 5% belongs to the top ten. The sample consisted of peripheral blood. These receptors all come from a human donor in a cohort sampled during active COVID-19. CDR3s include the opening cysteine and the closing phenylalanine or tryptophan. The order of the fields is V gene, clone size, CDR3 length, D gene, J gene, CDR3 protein, CDR3 DNA. The D gene is left open where the match is weak. Not all rows give a size; the values are once, few, many and, for expanded clones, a class.

v_gene: TRBV7-2; abundance: .; len: 13; d_gene: TRBD1; j_gene: TRBJ1-2; CDR3aa: CASSLAGGYGYTF; CDR3nt: TGTGCCAGCAGCTTGGCAGGGGGCTATGGCTACACCTTC
v_gene: TRBV19; abundance: .; len: 13; d_gene: .; j_gene: TRBJ2-7; CDR3aa: CASSIMEGNEQYF; CDR3nt: TGTGCCAGTAGTATAATGGAGGGAAACGAGCAGTACTTC
v_gene: TRBV13; abundance: .; len: 15; d_gene: TRBD2; j_gene: TRBJ2-7; CDR3aa: CASTILAGGLPEQYF; CDR3nt: TGTGCCAGCACCATACTAGCGGGAGGGCTCCCGGAGCAGTACTTC
v_gene: TRBV7-9; abundance: .; len: 15; d_gene: TRBD1; j_gene: TRBJ1-1; CDR3aa: CASSSETGRGTEAFF; CDR3nt: TGTGCCAGCAGCTCCGAGACAGGGCGAGGCACTGAAGCTTTCTTT
v_gene: TRBV5-4; abundance: .; len: 14; d_gene: .; j_gene: TRBJ2-4; CDR3aa: CASSAGTAKNIQYF; CDR3nt: TGTGCCAGCAGCGCGGGAACGGCCAAAAACATTCAGTACTTC
v_gene: TRBV19; abundance: .; len: 14; d_gene: TRBD1; j_gene: TRBJ2-7; CDR3aa: CASSRTGNVYEQYF; CDR3nt: TGTGCCAGTAGCAGGACAGGGAATGTCTACGAGCAGTACTTC
v_gene: TRBV7-2; abundance: .; len: 14; d_gene: .; j_gene: TRBJ1-1; CDR3aa: CASKVVGGREEAFF; CDR3nt: TGTGCCAGCAAGGTCGTCGGCGGACGGGAGGAAGCTTTCTTT
v_gene: TRBV4-3; abundance: .; len: 15; d_gene: TRBD1; j_gene: TRBJ2-7; CDR3aa: CASSQDRGLKYEQYF; CDR3nt: TGCGCCAGCAGCCAAGACAGGGGGCTTAAATACGAGCAGTACTTC
v_gene: TRBV20-1; abundance: .; len: 11; d_gene: .; j_gene: TRBJ1-2; CDR3aa: CSASQGFGYTF; CDR3nt: TGCAGTGCTAGTCAGGGGTTTGGCTACACCTTC
v_gene: TRBV5-4; abundance: few; len: 15; d_gene: TRBD2; j_gene: TRBJ2-7; CDR3aa: CASSSGTSEYYEQYF; CDR3nt: TGTGCCAGCAGCTCAGGGACTAGCGAGTACTACGAGCAGTACTTC
v_gene: TRBV21-1; abundance: .; len: 13; d_gene: .; j_gene: TRBJ2-7; CDR3aa: CASSKGRGYEQYF; CDR3nt: TGTGCCAGCAGCAAAGGCAGGGGCTACGAGCAGTACTTC
v_gene: TRBV4-2; abundance: .; len: 14; d_gene: TRBD1; j_gene: TRBJ1-2; CDR3aa: CASSLKQQGSGYTF; CDR3nt: TGTGCCAGCAGCCTTAAGCAACAGGGGTCTGGCTACACCTTC
v_gene: TRBV24-1; abundance: few; len: 14; d_gene: .; j_gene: TRBJ2-7; CDR3aa: CATSDFRVPYEQYF; CDR3nt: TGTGCCACCAGTGATTTCCGGGTTCCCTACGAGCAGTACTTC
v_gene: TRBV7-2; abundance: .; len: 15; d_gene: .; j_gene: TRBJ1-3; CDR3aa: CASSLGAGAGNTIYF; CDR3nt: TGTGCCAGCAGCTTAGGGGCGGGGGCTGGAAACACCATATATTTT
v_gene: TRBV6-5; abundance: .; len: 14; d_gene: .; j_gene: TRBJ2-7; CDR3aa: CASSYSTRVYEQYF; CDR3nt: TGTGCCAGCAGTTACTCAACCAGGGTCTACGAGCAGTACTTC
v_gene: TRBV27; abundance: .; len: 15; d_gene: TRBD2; j_gene: TRBJ2-7; CDR3aa: CASSQSAGRAYEQYF; CDR3nt: TGTGCCAGCAGCCAATCAGCGGGACGAGCTTACGAGCAGTACTTC
v_gene: TRBV4-1; abundance: .; len: 16; d_gene: .; j_gene: TRBJ1-2; CDR3aa: CASSLSESTANYGYTF; CDR3nt: TGCGCCAGCAGCCTTTCCGAGTCGACAGCTAACTATGGCTACACCTTC
v_gene: TRBV15; abundance: .; len: 17; d_gene: TRBD2; j_gene: TRBJ2-3; CDR3aa: CATSRDLAGVNTDTQYF; CDR3nt: TGTGCCACCAGCAGAGATTTAGCGGGAGTTAACACAGATACGCAGTATTTT
v_gene: TRBV7-9; abundance: .; len: 17; d_gene: TRBD2; j_gene: TRBJ2-7; CDR3aa: CASSSKRTSGRPYEQYF; CDR3nt: TGTGCCAGCAGCTCGAAACGGACTAGCGGGAGGCCCTACGAGCAGTACTTC
v_gene: TRBV12-3/TRBV12-4; abundance: .; len: 12; d_gene: .; j_gene: TRBJ2-2; CDR3aa: CASSLYTGELFF; CDR3nt: TGTGCCAGCAGCCTTTACACCGGGGAGCTGTTTTTT
v_gene: TRBV18; abundance: once; len: 15; d_gene: TRBD2; j_gene: TRBJ2-7; CDR3aa: CASSWTGGSSYEQYF; CDR3nt: TGTGCCAGCTCATGGACGGGGGGTTCCTCCTACGAGCAGTACTTC
v_gene: TRBV3-1/TRBV3-2; abundance: .; len: 15; d_gene: TRBD2; j_gene: TRBJ2-7; CDR3aa: CASSEGLAGGYEQYF; CDR3nt: TGTGCCAGCAGCGAGGGACTAGCGGGAGGCTACGAGCAGTACTTC
v_gene: TRBV2; abundance: few; len: 12; d_gene: .; j_gene: TRBJ2-7; CDR3aa: CASTGGFYEQYF; CDR3nt: TGTGCCAGCACAGGCGGGTTCTACGAGCAGTACTTC
v_gene: TRBV10-3; abundance: .; len: 13; d_gene: .; j_gene: TRBJ1-5; CDR3aa: CASKGGAGQPQHF; CDR3nt: TGTGCCTCTAAGGGGGGGGCAGGTCAGCCCCAGCATTTT
v_gene: TRBV6-5; abundance: .; len: 14; d_gene: TRBD1; j_gene: TRBJ1-5; CDR3aa: CASSSTGGSQPQHF; CDR3nt: TGTGCCAGCTCATCTACAGGGGGAAGTCAGCCCCAGCATTTT
v_gene: TRBV30; abundance: few; len: 13; d_gene: .; j_gene: TRBJ1-5; CDR3aa: CAWTLGRNQPQHF; CDR3nt: TGTGCCTGGACCCTAGGGAGGAATCAGCCCCAGCATTTT
v_gene: TRBV5-6; abundance: .; len: 13; d_gene: TRBD1; j_gene: TRBJ2-7; CDR3aa: CASSSGQGYEQYF; CDR3nt: TGTGCCAGCAGCTCGGGACAGGGCTACGAGCAGTACTTC
v_gene: TRBV4-3; abundance: .; len: 15; d_gene: TRBD1; j_gene: TRBJ1-2; CDR3aa: CASSLNRGTDYGYTF; CDR3nt: TGCGCCAGCAGCCTAAACAGGGGGACGGACTATGGCTACACCTTC
v_gene: TRBV7-9; abundance: .; len: 16; d_gene: .; j_gene: TRBJ2-2; CDR3aa: CASSSPRTPNTGELFF; CDR3nt: TGTGCCAGCAGCTCCCCCCGGACACCCAACACCGGGGAGCTGTTTTTT
v_gene: TRBV5-1; abundance: once; len: 15; d_gene: .; j_gene: TRBJ1-1; CDR3aa: CASCGSRDKNTEAFF; CDR3nt: TGCGCCAGCTGTGGGTCTAGGGACAAGAACACTGAAGCTTTCTTT
v_gene: TRBV15; abundance: .; len: 15; d_gene: .; j_gene: TRBJ1-5; CDR3aa: CATSRGPNSNQPQHF; CDR3nt: TGTGCCACCAGCAGAGGGCCGAATAGCAATCAGCCCCAGCATTTT
v_gene: TRBV11-2; abundance: .; len: 13; d_gene: .; j_gene: TRBJ1-2; CDR3aa: CASNEGFYEGYTF; CDR3nt: TGTGCCAGCAATGAGGGATTTTATGAAGGCTACACCTTC
v_gene: TRBV19; abundance: few; len: 13; d_gene: .; j_gene: TRBJ1-1; CDR3aa: CASSTGRYTEAFF; CDR3nt: TGTGCCAGTAGTACGGGGAGATACACTGAAGCTTTCTTT
v_gene: TRBV5-1; abundance: .; len: 16; d_gene: .; j_gene: TRBJ1-3; CDR3aa: CASSLGQGTAGNTIYF; CDR3nt: TGCGCCAGCAGCTTGGGGCAGGGCACCGCTGGAAACACCATATATTTT
v_gene: TRBV4-3; abundance: .; len: 16; d_gene: TRBD2; j_gene: TRBJ2-7; CDR3aa: CASSSRRLADSYEQYF; CDR3nt: TGCGCCAGCAGCTCAAGGCGGCTAGCGGACTCCTACGAGCAGTACTTC
v_gene: TRBV27; abundance: .; len: 18; d_gene: .; j_gene: TRBJ1-2; CDR3aa: CASSLRPPRSGTNYGYTF; CDR3nt: TGTGCCAGCAGTTTACGCCCCCCACGATCAGGGACTAACTATGGCTACACCTTC
v_gene: TRBV16; abundance: .; len: 15; d_gene: .; j_gene: TRBJ1-2; CDR3aa: CASSRLGGSDYGYTF; CDR3nt: TGTGCCAGCAGCCGTCTCGGGGGTTCGGACTATGGCTACACCTTC
v_gene: TRBV18; abundance: .; len: 14; d_gene: .; j_gene: TRBJ1-5; CDR3aa: CASSPPGQNQPQHF; CDR3nt: TGTGCCAGCTCACCACCCGGACAGAATCAGCCCCAGCATTTT
v_gene: TRBV19; abundance: .; len: 15; d_gene: TRBD1; j_gene: TRBJ1-2; CDR3aa: CASNPTGQGASGYTF; CDR3nt: TGTGCCAGTAACCCGACGGGACAGGGGGCTTCTGGCTACACCTTC
v_gene: TRBV2; abundance: .; len: 16; d_gene: .; j_gene: TRBJ1-6; CDR3aa: CASSERWSKSNSPLHF; CDR3nt: TGTGCCAGCAGTGAGAGGTGGTCGAAAAGTAATTCACCCCTCCACTTT
v_gene: TRBV5-8; abundance: .; len: 14; d_gene: TRBD1; j_gene: TRBJ2-7; CDR3aa: CASSQPGQQYEQYF; CDR3nt: TGTGCCAGCAGCCAGCCGGGACAGCAGTACGAGCAGTACTTC